The source of this TCR beta chain is a study of T cell repertoires in cytomegalovirus infection. The CDR3 loop spans 15 amino acids. V lost 4 bases and J lost 3, with 14 bases in between. CDR1 is MGHRA and CDR2 is YSYEKL in the germline V gene. TCRdb re-derived calls from the reads in MiXCR, one entry per CDR3 protein. This sample yields hundreds of thousands of distinct CDR3 sequences, of which about 31% are seen a single time; roughly 12% belongs to the top ten. This clonotype was detected once. What it recognizes is unknown. This chain connects TRBV4-1 to TRBJ2-3; D is ambiguous. Sequenced material: cultured CD8+ T cells from PBMCs, taken from culture after CMV antigen stimulation. The clonotype originates from a human donor in good health (CMV status not recorded). Some clones in this sample may be carry-over from other donors' samples. CDR3 in DNA: TGCGCCAGCAGCCGCGCCTCCATAGGGACAGATACGCAGTATTTT. Encoded protein: CASSRASIGTDTQYF.